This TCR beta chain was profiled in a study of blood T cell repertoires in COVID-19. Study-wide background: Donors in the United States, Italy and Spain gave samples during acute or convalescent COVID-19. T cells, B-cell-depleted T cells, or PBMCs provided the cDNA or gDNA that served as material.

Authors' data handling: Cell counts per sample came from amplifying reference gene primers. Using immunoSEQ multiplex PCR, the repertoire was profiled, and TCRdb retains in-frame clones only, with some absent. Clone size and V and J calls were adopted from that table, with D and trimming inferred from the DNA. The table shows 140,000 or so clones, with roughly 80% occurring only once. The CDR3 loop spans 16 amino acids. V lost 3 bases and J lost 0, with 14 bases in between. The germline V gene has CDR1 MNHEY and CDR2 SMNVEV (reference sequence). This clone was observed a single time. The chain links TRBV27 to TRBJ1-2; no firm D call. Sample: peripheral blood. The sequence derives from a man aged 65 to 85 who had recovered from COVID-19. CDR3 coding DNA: TGTGCCAGCAGTTTCGCGGGTCCGGGATCTAACTATGGCTACACCTTC. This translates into CASSFAGPGSNYGYTF.